This T cell receptor beta chain was sequenced in a study of somatic mutations in T cells in chronic GVHD (dated by TCRdb to the early 2020s). For sorting, staining was performed with anti-CD3, anti-CD4, anti-CD8 and a Vbeta20 antibody from the IOTest Beta Mark kit on a FACSAria III, and a purity above 98% was achieved. Peripheral blood was collected in sodium heparin tubes and mononuclear cells were isolated by Ficoll-Paque PLUS density gradient centrifugation. CD4+ Vbeta20+, CD4+ Vbeta20-, and CD8+ T cell fractions were FACS-sorted before TCRbeta deep sequencing. Genomic DNA was isolated and then used for the TCRbeta deep sequencing. TCRbeta CDR3 sequencing and initial data processing were performed with the immunoSEQ assay as a commercial service. In the source study's methods: Reads were demultiplexed, adapter and primer sequences removed, similar clones merged by frequency-ratio clustering, and V, D, J genes annotated with IMGT. TCRdb provides this immuneACCESS table in a form limited to in-frame rearrangements. Some clones are lacking; in checked studies, under half of them reflect an unresolved V gene, and why the rest are absent is not known. Clone size and the V and J calls come from that table; the DNA yielded D and trimming. This sample has 13,000 to 15,000 clones in its table, and around four fifths of those were observed once. The ten largest account for approximately 29% of the sample.

To note about this clone: The antigen it binds to is not known. Base qualities are not provided; no much larger clone lies one nucleotide away.

V lost 5 bases and J lost 3 bases, and the count of bases not matched to a germline gene is 5. The CDR3 starts with the cysteine, ends with the phenylalanine, and has 17 residues. Solely the CDR3 DNA is kept, with 51 bases framed from the first base. In the germline V gene, CDR1 corresponds to SGHNT and CDR2 to YENEEA. The sequenced sample was Vbeta20-negative CD4+ T cells from blood. The cell subset or site label of this sample denotes: CD4+ T cells sorted as TCR Vbeta20 negative by flow cytometry. This TCR was recovered from a male patient aged 45-60 years with chronic graft-versus-host disease. After transplantation, some T cells may belong to the graft donor instead of the recipient. The V gene is TRBV11-3 and the J gene is TRBJ2-2; TRBD2 agrees with 14 junctional bases. The sequenced DNA: TGTGCCAGCAGCCACGGACTAGCGGGGGGTTACACCGGGGAGCTGTTTTTT. Its translation is CASSHGLAGGYTGELFF.